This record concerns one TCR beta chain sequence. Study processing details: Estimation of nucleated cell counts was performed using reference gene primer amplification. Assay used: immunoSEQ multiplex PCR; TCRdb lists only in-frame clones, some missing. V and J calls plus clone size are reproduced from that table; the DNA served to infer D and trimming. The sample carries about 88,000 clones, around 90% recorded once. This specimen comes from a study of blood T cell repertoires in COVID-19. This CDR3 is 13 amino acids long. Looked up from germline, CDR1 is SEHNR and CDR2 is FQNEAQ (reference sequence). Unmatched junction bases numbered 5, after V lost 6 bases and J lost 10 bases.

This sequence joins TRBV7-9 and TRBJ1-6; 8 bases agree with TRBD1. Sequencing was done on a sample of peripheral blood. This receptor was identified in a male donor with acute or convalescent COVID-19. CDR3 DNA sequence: TGTGCCAGCAGTCCGACAGGGGACTCACCCCTCCACTTT. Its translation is CASSPTGDSPLHF.